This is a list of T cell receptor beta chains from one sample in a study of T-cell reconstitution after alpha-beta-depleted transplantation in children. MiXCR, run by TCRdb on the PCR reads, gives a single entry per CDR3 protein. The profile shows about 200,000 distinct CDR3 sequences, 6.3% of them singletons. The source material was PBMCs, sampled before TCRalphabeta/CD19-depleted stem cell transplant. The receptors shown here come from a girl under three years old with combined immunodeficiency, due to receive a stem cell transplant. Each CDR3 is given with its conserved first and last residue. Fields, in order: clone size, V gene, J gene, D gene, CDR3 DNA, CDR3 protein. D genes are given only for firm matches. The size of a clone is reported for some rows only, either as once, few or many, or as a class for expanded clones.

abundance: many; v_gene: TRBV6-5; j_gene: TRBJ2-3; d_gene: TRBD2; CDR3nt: TGTGCCAGCAGTTACTCTCTAGCGGGGCGCCCAGATACGCAGTATTTT; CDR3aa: CASSYSLAGRPDTQYF
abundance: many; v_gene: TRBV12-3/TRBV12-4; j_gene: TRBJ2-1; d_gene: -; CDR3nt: TGTGCCAGCAGTCCGGACAATGAGCAGTTCTTC; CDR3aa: CASSPDNEQFF
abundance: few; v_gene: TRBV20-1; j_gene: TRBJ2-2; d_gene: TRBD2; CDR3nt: TGCAGTGCTAGAGGCATCGGACTAGCGGGAGGGGCCGGGGAGCTGTTTTTT; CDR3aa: CSARGIGLAGGAGELFF
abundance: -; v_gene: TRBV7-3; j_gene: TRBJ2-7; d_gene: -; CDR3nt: TGTGCCAGCAGCTTAAGGCCGGCCAGCTCCTACGAGCAGTACTTC; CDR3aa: CASSLRPASSYEQYF
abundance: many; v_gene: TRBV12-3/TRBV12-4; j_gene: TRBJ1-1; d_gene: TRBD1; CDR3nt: TGTGCCAGCAGTTCCTACCCTGGGACAGTTGAAGCTTTCTTT; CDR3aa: CASSSYPGTVEAFF
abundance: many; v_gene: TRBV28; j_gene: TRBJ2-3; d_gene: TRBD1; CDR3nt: TGTGCCACCGACAGGGTTTCCCTTAATACGCAGTATTTT; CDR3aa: CATDRVSLNTQYF
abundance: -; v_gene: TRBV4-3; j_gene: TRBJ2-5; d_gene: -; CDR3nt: TGCGCCAGCAGCCAAGAGCGCGGCAGCGCGGAGACCCAGTACTTC; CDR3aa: CASSQERGSAETQYF
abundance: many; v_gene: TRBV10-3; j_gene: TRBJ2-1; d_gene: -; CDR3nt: TGTGCCATCTCCCAAACCTCCGCGGCCTCCTCCTACAATGAGCAGTTCTTC; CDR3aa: CAISQTSAASSYNEQFF
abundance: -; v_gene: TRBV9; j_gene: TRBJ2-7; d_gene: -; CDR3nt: TGTGCCAGCAGCGTAGCTACGGTGGGTGGCAGCTACGAGCAGTACTTC; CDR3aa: CASSVATVGGSYEQYF
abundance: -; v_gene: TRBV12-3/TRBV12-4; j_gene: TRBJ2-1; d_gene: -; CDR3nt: TGTGCCAGCAGTTCCACATACAATGAGCATTTCTTC; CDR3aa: CASSSTYNEHFF
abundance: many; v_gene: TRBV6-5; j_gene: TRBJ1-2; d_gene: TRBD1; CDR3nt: TGTGCCAGCAGTTTTAATCGGGACAGGCACGATCACTATGGCTACACCTTC; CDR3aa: CASSFNRDRHDHYGYTF
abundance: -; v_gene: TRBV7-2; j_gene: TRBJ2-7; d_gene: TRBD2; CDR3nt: TGTGCCAGCAGCTTTAGCGGGAGGGCCTGGGAGCAGTACTTC; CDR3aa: CASSFSGRAWEQYF
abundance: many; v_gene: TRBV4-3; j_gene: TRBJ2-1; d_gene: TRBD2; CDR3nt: TGCGCCAGCAGCCAAGATCTACTAGCGGACTACAATGAGCAGTTCTTC; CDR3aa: CASSQDLLADYNEQFF
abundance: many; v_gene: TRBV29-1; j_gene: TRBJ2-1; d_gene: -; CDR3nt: TGCAGCGTTGCACTCATCTCCTACAATGAGCAGTTCTTC; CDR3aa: CSVALISYNEQFF
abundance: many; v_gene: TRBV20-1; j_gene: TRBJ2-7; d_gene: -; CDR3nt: TGCAGTGCTAGAGACTATAGCCACGAGCAGTACTTC; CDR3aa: CSARDYSHEQYF
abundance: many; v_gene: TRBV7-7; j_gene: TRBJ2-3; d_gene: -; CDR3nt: TGTGCCAGCAGCTTAAGTCACGTCCAACCTCTAAGCACAGATACGCAGTATTTT; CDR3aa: CASSLSHVQPLSTDTQYF
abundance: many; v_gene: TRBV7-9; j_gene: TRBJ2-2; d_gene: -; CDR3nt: TGTGCCAGCAGCTTTCTAGAGCTGTTTTTT; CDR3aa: CASSFLELFF
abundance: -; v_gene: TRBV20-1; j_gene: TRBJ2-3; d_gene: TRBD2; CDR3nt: TGCAGTGCTAGAGATCTAGGCGGGGGGGTCCTGACTGAACTTATTAGCACAGATACGCAGTATTTT; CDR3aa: CSARDLGGGVLTELISTDTQYF
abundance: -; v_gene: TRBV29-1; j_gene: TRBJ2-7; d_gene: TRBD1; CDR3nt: TGCAGCGTTGGACTTAGGGGGCCCTACGAGCAGTACTTC; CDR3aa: CSVGLRGPYEQYF
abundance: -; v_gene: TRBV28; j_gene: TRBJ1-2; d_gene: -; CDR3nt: TGTGCCAGCAGTTTTCCCAGGGGCGTAGGTTATGGCTACACCTTC; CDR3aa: CASSFPRGVGYGYTF
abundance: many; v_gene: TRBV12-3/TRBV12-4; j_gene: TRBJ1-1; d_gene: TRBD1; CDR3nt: TGTGCCAGCCGGACCGGGCCCAGGGGGGCCATGAACACTGAAGCTTTCTTT; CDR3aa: CASRTGPRGAMNTEAFF
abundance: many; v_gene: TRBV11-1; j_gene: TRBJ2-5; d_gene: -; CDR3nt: TGTGCCAGCAGCTTAGTAAATGGTGTGTCTGGACTACAAGAGACCCAGTACTTC; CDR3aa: CASSLVNGVSGLQETQYF
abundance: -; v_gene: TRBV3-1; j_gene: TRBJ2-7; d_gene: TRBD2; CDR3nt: TGTGCCAGCAGCCAGGGACTAGCTTTCTACGAGCAGTACTTC; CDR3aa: CASSQGLAFYEQYF
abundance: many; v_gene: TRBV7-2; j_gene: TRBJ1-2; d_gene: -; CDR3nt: TGTGCCAGCAGCTTCGGCCAGGTCTATGGCTACACCTTC; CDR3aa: CASSFGQVYGYTF
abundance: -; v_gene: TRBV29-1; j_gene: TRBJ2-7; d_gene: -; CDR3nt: TGCAGCGTTCTGATTGGGAACTACGAGCAGTACTTC; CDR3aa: CSVLIGNYEQYF
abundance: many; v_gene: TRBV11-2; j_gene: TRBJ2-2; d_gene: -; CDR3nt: TGTGCCAGCAGCACTCCTAGTATGGCCGGGGAGCTGTTTTTT; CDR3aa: CASSTPSMAGELFF
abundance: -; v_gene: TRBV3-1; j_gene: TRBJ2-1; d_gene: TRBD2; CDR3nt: TGTGCCAGCAGCCAAGCTTCGGGGGGGCCATACAATGAGCAGTTCTTC; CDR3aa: CASSQASGGPYNEQFF
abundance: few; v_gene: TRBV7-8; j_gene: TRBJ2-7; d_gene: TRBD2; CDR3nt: TGTGCCAGCAGCTCAGGCCGGGAGGGCTACGAGCAGTACTTC; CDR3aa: CASSSGREGYEQYF
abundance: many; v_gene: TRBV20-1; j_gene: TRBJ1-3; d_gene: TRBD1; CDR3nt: TGCAGTGCTAGAGAAGAGGGGGCGCAATATGGAAACACCATATATTTT; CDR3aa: CSAREEGAQYGNTIYF
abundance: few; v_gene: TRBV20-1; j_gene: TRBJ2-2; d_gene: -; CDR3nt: TGCAGTGCTAGAGATTCGCTAGTCGGGGAGCTGTTTTTT; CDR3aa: CSARDSLVGELFF
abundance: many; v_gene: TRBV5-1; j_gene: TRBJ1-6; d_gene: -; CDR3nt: TGCGCCAGCAGCGTAAAGGGTCCATGGGATCGGATCACGGGTTCACCCCTCCACTTT; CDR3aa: CASSVKGPWDRITGSPLHF
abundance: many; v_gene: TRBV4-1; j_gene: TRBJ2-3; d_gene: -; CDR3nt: TGCGCCAGCAGCCAAGGTGTCGGGACGCCATTAACAGATACGCAGTATTTT; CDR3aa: CASSQGVGTPLTDTQYF
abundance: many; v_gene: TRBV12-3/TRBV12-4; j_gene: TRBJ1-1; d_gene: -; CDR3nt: TGTGCCAGCAGTTTAGGAGGGGGGTATACGTCGAACACTGAAGCTTTCTTT; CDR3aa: CASSLGGGYTSNTEAFF
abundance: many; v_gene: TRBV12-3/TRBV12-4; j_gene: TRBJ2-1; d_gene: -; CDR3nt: TGTGCCAGCACCCTAGGCCTCAGCGGGGGACAGGACGATGAGCAGTTCTTC; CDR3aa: CASTLGLSGGQDDEQFF
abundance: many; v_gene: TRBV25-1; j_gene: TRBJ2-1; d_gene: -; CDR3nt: TGTGCCAGCAGCGATTCCGGGACCCCACGGAGGGAGCAGTTCTTC; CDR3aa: CASSDSGTPRREQFF
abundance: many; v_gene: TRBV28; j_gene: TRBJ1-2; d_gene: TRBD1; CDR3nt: TGTGCCAGCAGCCAACTAGACAGGGGCGCCGATGGCTACACCTTC; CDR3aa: CASSQLDRGADGYTF
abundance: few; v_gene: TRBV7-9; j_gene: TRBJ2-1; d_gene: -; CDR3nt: TGTGCCCTGGGGGCAGGTGAGCAGTTCTTC; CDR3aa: CALGAGEQFF
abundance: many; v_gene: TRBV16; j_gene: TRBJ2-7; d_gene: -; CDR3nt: TGTGCCAGCAGCCAATCTAACGAGCAGTACTTC; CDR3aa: CASSQSNEQYF
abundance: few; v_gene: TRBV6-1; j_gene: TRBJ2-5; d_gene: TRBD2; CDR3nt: TGTGCCAGCAGGGGCAGACTAGCGGGAGGGGAGACCCAGTACTTC; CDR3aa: CASRGRLAGGETQYF